This is a list of T cell receptor beta chains from one sample in a study of T cells in Graves' hyperthyroidism and ophthalmopathy. TCRdb re-derived calls from the multiplex PCR reads in MiXCR, one entry per CDR3 protein. Counted here are about 620,000 distinct CDR3 sequences, about a sixth occurring once; the ten biggest clones make up approximately 3.9%. The material sequenced was blood. These receptors were obtained from a woman in her 30s with Graves' hyperthyroidism. Both conserved end residues are part of each CDR3. A D gene is named only where the DNA matches it firmly. Rows may omit the clone size; those that give it use once, few, many or a size class.

clone_size	cdr3_length	d_call	v_call	j_call	cdr3_nt	cdr3_aa
-	18	TRBD2	TRBV6-6	TRBJ2-4	TGTGCCAGCGGAACATCCCTCGGACTAGCGGGGACCAAAAACATTCAGTACTTC	CASGTSLGLAGTKNIQYF
many	14	-	TRBV6-2/TRBV6-3	TRBJ1-2	TGTGCCAGCAGTTATGTTGACAGCTTTTATGGCTACACCTTC	CASSYVDSFYGYTF
-	15	-	TRBV19	TRBJ2-1	TGTGCCAGTAGTGAGGCGACTAGCTCCTACAATGAGCAGTTCTTC	CASSEATSSYNEQFF
-	13	-	TRBV19	TRBJ1-1	TGTGCCAGTAGTATCCTAGCGAACACTGAAGCTTTCTTT	CASSILANTEAFF
few	15	-	TRBV7-2	TRBJ2-7	TGTGCCAGCAGCCTAGGCCCAGGACAGAACTACGAGCAGTACTTC	CASSLGPGQNYEQYF
-	17	-	TRBV5-1	TRBJ2-1	TGCGCCAGCAGCTTGGGCCCGGGACAGCGGGAATACAATGAGCAGTTCTTC	CASSLGPGQREYNEQFF
-	15	-	TRBV9	TRBJ2-2	TGTGCCAGCAGCAGTGGGACATTGAACACCGGGGAGCTGTTTTTT	CASSSGTLNTGELFF
many	14	TRBD2	TRBV20-1	TRBJ2-1	TGCAGTGCTAGAGATCTGGCGGGAGGTGGTGAGCAGTTCTTC	CSARDLAGGGEQFF
-	16	-	TRBV13	TRBJ2-1	TGTGCCAGCAGCTTAGGACTCTCAAGCACCTACAATGAGCAGTTCTTC	CASSLGLSSTYNEQFF
many	11	-	TRBV2	TRBJ2-5	TGTGCCATCGACGAGCGGGAGACCCAGTACTTC	CAIDERETQYF
-	15	TRBD2	TRBV6-2/TRBV6-3	TRBJ2-3	TGTGCCAGCAGTGGGACTACCCGGGCCCCAGATACGCAGTATTTT	CASSGTTRAPDTQYF
few	18	TRBD2	TRBV27	TRBJ2-3	TGTGCCAGCAGTTTATTGGGGACTAGCGGGAGAATAAGGAATACGCAGTATTTT	CASSLLGTSGRIRNTQYF